A selection of T cell receptor beta chains follows, all from one sample in a study of cytomegalovirus exposure and HLA in healthy donors. Data came from immunoSEQ multiplex PCR; TCRdb stores just in-frame clones and leaves some out. In the table there are around 300,000 clones, over 75% of which are singletons. The sample was PBMCs. The receptors derive from a man aged 25-45 years in good health and CMV-seronegative. Each CDR3 is given with its conserved first and last residue. The order of the fields is clone size, V gene, D gene, J gene, CDR3 protein, CDR3 DNA. D genes are given only for firm matches. The listing skips clone size in some rows; elsewhere it reads once, few, many or a size class.

abundance: -
v_gene: TRBV6-4
d_gene: TRBD2
j_gene: TRBJ2-1
CDR3aa: CASSDGLESSYNEQFF
CDR3nt: TGTGCCAGCAGTGACGGACTAGAGAGCTCCTACAATGAGCAGTTCTTC

abundance: once
v_gene: TRBV10-2
d_gene: TRBD2
j_gene: TRBJ2-2
CDR3aa: CASNSGGVTGELFF
CDR3nt: TGCGCCAGCAATAGCGGGGGGGTTACCGGGGAGCTGTTTTTT

abundance: -
v_gene: TRBV27
d_gene: TRBD2
j_gene: TRBJ2-7
CDR3aa: CASSLSGGSYEQYF
CDR3nt: TGTGCCAGCAGCCTTAGCGGGGGCAGCTACGAGCAGTACTTC

abundance: -
v_gene: TRBV2
d_gene: -
j_gene: TRBJ1-2
CDR3aa: CASENRVIYGYTF
CDR3nt: TGTGCCAGCGAGAACAGGGTTATCTATGGCTACACCTTC

abundance: -
v_gene: TRBV15
d_gene: -
j_gene: TRBJ1-3
CDR3aa: CATSRDSRAGNTIYF
CDR3nt: TGTGCCACCAGCAGAGATTCCAGGGCCGGAAACACCATATATTTT

abundance: -
v_gene: TRBV9
d_gene: TRBD2
j_gene: TRBJ2-3
CDR3aa: CASSVSGGTDTQYF
CDR3nt: TGTGCCAGCAGCGTAAGCGGGGGCACAGATACGCAGTATTTT

abundance: -
v_gene: TRBV10-2
d_gene: TRBD1
j_gene: TRBJ2-7
CDR3aa: CALVTGGQGNYEQYF
CDR3nt: TGCGCCCTAGTGACTGGGGGACAGGGGAACTACGAGCAGTACTTC

abundance: -
v_gene: TRBV4-3
d_gene: -
j_gene: TRBJ1-1
CDR3aa: CASSHSRGNTEAFF
CDR3nt: TGCGCCAGCAGCCACTCCAGGGGCAACACTGAAGCTTTCTTT

abundance: -
v_gene: TRBV28
d_gene: -
j_gene: TRBJ1-5
CDR3aa: CASSLRGGGQPQHF
CDR3nt: TGTGCCAGCAGTTTACGTGGGGGAGGACAGCCCCAGCATTTT

abundance: -
v_gene: TRBV7-9
d_gene: -
j_gene: TRBJ2-5
CDR3aa: CASSRPRGKKETQYF
CDR3nt: TGTGCCAGCAGCCGGCCACGGGGGAAGAAAGAGACCCAGTACTTC

abundance: -
v_gene: TRBV5-1
d_gene: -
j_gene: TRBJ1-2
CDR3aa: CASSDRQVFGYGYTF
CDR3nt: TGCGCCAGCAGCGATAGACAGGTGTTCGGCTATGGCTACACCTTC

abundance: -
v_gene: TRBV12-5
d_gene: -
j_gene: TRBJ1-2
CDR3aa: CASGLNLGGRGYTF
CDR3nt: TGTGCTAGTGGTTTGAACTTGGGGGGACGCGGCTACACCTTC

abundance: -
v_gene: TRBV5-1
d_gene: -
j_gene: TRBJ2-2
CDR3aa: CATADSANTGELFF
CDR3nt: TGCGCCACCGCGGACAGCGCGAACACCGGGGAGCTGTTTTTT

abundance: once
v_gene: TRBV2
d_gene: -
j_gene: TRBJ1-2
CDR3aa: CASSERVLVREGNYGYTF
CDR3nt: TGTGCCAGCAGTGAACGCGTTTTAGTCAGGGAGGGTAACTATGGCTACACCTTC

abundance: -
v_gene: TRBV28
d_gene: TRBD1
j_gene: TRBJ1-1
CDR3aa: CASRTGSTEAFF
CDR3nt: TGTGCCAGCAGGACAGGGAGCACTGAAGCTTTCTTT

abundance: -
v_gene: TRBV6-5
d_gene: -
j_gene: TRBJ1-5
CDR3aa: CASSSVGANQPQHF
CDR3nt: TGTGCCAGCAGTTCAGTTGGAGCAAATCAGCCCCAGCATTTT

abundance: -
v_gene: TRBV19
d_gene: -
j_gene: TRBJ2-2
CDR3aa: CASSNRNTGELFF
CDR3nt: TGTGCCAGTAGTAACAGGAACACCGGGGAGCTGTTTTTT

abundance: -
v_gene: TRBV5-1
d_gene: -
j_gene: TRBJ2-3
CDR3aa: CASRSGNTDTQYF
CDR3nt: TGCGCCAGCAGGTCGGGTAACACAGATACGCAGTATTTT

abundance: -
v_gene: TRBV6-5
d_gene: TRBD2
j_gene: TRBJ2-2
CDR3aa: CASSFLAGANTGELFF
CDR3nt: TGTGCCAGCAGTTTCCTAGCGGGAGCGAACACCGGGGAGCTGTTTTTT

abundance: -
v_gene: TRBV14
d_gene: -
j_gene: TRBJ1-1
CDR3aa: CASSQYSLTEAFF
CDR3nt: TGTGCCAGCAGCCAATACAGCCTCACTGAAGCTTTCTTT

abundance: -
v_gene: TRBV6-5
d_gene: TRBD1
j_gene: TRBJ2-3
CDR3aa: CASSSRTGGLQDTQYF
CDR3nt: TGTGCCAGCAGTTCCCGGACAGGGGGCCTCCAAGATACGCAGTATTTT

abundance: -
v_gene: TRBV9
d_gene: TRBD1
j_gene: TRBJ1-5
CDR3aa: CASSVGTGAQPQHF
CDR3nt: TGTGCCAGCAGCGTAGGGACAGGGGCTCAGCCCCAGCATTTT

abundance: once
v_gene: TRBV2
d_gene: -
j_gene: TRBJ1-4
CDR3aa: CASRRGHNEKLFF
CDR3nt: TGTGCCAGCAGGCGCGGACATAATGAAAAACTGTTTTTT

abundance: few
v_gene: TRBV18
d_gene: TRBD1
j_gene: TRBJ2-2
CDR3aa: CASSPPTADRVVSGELFF
CDR3nt: TGTGCCAGCTCACCGCCGACCGCGGACAGGGTGGTCTCCGGGGAGCTGTTTTTT

abundance: -
v_gene: TRBV5-1
d_gene: -
j_gene: TRBJ2-1
CDR3aa: CASSLDWFAYNEQFF
CDR3nt: TGCGCCAGCAGCTTGGACTGGTTCGCTTACAATGAGCAGTTCTTC

abundance: -
v_gene: TRBV10-3
d_gene: -
j_gene: TRBJ2-7
CDR3aa: CAISDPGYEQYF
CDR3nt: TGTGCCATCAGCGACCCAGGGTACGAGCAGTACTTC

abundance: -
v_gene: TRBV7-8
d_gene: TRBD1
j_gene: TRBJ2-1
CDR3aa: CASSLWTGAYNEQFF
CDR3nt: TGTGCCAGCAGCTTATGGACAGGGGCTTACAATGAGCAGTTCTTC

abundance: -
v_gene: TRBV5-1
d_gene: TRBD1
j_gene: TRBJ2-1
CDR3aa: CASSLVGQYNEQFF
CDR3nt: TGCGCCAGCAGCTTGGTGGGACAGTACAATGAGCAGTTCTTC